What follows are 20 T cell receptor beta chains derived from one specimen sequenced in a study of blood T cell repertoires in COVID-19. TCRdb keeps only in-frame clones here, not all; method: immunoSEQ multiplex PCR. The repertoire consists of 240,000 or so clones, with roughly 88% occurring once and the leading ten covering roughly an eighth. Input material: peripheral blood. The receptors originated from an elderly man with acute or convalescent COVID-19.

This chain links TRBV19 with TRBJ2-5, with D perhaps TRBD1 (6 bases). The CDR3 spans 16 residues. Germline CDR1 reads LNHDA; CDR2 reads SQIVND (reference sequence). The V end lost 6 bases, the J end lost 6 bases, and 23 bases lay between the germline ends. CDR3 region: CASSHPDRLPGKTQYF. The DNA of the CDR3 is TGTGCCAGTAGCCACCCAGACAGGTTACCAGGGAAGACCCAGTACTTC.

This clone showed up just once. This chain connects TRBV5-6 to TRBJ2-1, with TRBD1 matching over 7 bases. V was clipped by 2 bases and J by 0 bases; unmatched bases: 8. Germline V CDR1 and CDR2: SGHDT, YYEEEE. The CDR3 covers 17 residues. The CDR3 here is CASSFWTGVISYNEQFF. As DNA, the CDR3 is TGTGCCAGCAGCTTCTGGACAGGCGTAATCTCCTACAATGAGCAGTTCTTC.

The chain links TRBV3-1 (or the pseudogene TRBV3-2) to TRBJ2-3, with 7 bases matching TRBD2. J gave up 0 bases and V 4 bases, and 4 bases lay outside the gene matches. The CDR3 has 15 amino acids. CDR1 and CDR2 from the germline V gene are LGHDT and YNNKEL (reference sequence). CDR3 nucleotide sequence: TGTGCCAGCAGCCTCCGGCGGGGGAGCACAGATACGCAGTATTTT. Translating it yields CASSLRRGSTDTQYF.

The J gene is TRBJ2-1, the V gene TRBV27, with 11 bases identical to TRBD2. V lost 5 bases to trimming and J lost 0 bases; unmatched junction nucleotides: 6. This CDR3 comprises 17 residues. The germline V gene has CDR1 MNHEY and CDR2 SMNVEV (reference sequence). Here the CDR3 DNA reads TGTGCCAGCAGTCCCAGACTAGCGGGGAGCTCCTACAATGAGCAGTTCTTC. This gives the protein CASSPRLAGSSYNEQFF.

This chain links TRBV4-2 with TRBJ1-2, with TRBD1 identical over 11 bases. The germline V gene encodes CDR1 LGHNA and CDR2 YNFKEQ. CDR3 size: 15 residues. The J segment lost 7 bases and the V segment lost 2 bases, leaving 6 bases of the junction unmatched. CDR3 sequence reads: CASSQTGQGARGYTF. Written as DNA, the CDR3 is TGTGCCAGCAGCCAAACAGGACAGGGGGCCCGTGGCTACACCTTC.

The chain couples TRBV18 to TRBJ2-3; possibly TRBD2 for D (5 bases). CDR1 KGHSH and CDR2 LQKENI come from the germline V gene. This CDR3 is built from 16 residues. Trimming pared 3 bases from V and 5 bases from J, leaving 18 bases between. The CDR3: CASSPGSTAVRDTQYF. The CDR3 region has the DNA TGTGCCAGCTCACCGGGGAGCACGGCAGTTCGAGATACGCAGTATTTT.

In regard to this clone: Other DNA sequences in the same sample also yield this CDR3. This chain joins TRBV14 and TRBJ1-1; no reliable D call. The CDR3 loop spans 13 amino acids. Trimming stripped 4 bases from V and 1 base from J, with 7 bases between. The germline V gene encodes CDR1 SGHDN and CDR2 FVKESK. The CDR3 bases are TGTGCCAGCAGCCTTGGGCAGAACACTGAAGCTTTCTTT. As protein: CASSLGQNTEAFF.

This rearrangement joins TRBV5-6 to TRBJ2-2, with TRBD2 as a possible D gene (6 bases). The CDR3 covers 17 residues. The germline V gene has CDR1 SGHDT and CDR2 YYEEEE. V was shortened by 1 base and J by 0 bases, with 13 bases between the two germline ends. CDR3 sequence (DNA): TGTGCCAGCAGCTTGACGGGGGTTACCGCGAACACCGGGGAGCTGTTTTTT. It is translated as CASSLTGVTANTGELFF. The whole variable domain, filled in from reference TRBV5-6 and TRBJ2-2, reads DAGVTQSPTHLIKTRGQQVTLRCSPKSGHDTVSWYQQALGQGPQFIFQYYEEEERQRGNFPDRFSGHQFPNYSSELNVNALLLGDSALYLCASSLTGVTANTGELFFGEGSRLTVL.

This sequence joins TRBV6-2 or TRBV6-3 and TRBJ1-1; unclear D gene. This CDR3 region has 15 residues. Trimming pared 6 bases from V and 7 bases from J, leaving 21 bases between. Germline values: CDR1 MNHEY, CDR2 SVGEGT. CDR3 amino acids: CASSLSRGMRNEAFF. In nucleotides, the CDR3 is TGTGCCAGCAGCCTCAGTAGAGGGATGAGGAATGAAGCTTTCTTT.

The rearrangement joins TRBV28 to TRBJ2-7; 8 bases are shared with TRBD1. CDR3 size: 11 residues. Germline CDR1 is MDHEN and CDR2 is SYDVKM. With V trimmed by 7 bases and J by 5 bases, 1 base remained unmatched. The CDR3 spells CASTDRDEQYF. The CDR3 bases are TGTGCCAGCACGGACAGGGACGAGCAGTACTTC. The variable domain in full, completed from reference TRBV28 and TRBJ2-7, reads DVKVTQSSRYLVKRTGEKVFLECVQDMDHENMFWYRQDPGLGLRLIYFSYDVKMKEKGDIPEGYSVSREKKERFSLILESASTNQTSMYLCASTDRDEQYFGPGTRLTVT.

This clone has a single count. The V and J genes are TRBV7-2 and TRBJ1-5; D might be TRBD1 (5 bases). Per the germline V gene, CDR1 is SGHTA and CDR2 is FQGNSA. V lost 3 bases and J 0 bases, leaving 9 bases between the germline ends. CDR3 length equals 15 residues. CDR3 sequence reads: CASSFQGRSNQPQHF. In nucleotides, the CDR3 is TGTGCCAGCAGCTTCCAGGGCCGTAGCAATCAGCCCCAGCATTTT.

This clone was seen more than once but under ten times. This CDR3 reads CASSDPGTGNYGYTF. In DNA form, the CDR3 reads TGTGCCAGCAGTGACCCCGGGACAGGGAACTATGGCTACACCTTC. The gene calls are TRBV6-1 and TRBJ1-2; TRBD1 matches at 9 bases. The trim removed 3 bases at V and 2 bases at J, leaving 4 bases unmatched. The V gene's germline CDR1 is MNHNS and CDR2 SASEGT. This CDR3 is 15 amino acids long.

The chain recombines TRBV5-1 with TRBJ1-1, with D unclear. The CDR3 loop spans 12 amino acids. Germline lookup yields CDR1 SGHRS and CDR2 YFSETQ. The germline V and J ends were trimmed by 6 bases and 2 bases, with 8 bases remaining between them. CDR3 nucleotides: TGCGCCAGCAACTATGGCAACACTGAAGCTTTCTTT. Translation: CASNYGNTEAFF. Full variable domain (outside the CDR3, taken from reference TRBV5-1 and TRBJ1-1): KAGVTQTPRYLIKTRGQQVTLSCSPISGHRSVSWYQQTPGQGLQFLFEYFSETQRNKGNFPGRFSGRQFSNSRSEMNVSTLELGDSALYLCASNYGNTEAFFGQGTRLTVV.

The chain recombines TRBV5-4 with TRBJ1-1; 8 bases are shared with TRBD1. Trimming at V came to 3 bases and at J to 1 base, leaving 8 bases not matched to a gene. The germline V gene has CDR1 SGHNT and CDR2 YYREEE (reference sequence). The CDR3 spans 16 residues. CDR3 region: CASSSGQGTKNTEAFF. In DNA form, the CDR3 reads TGTGCCAGCAGCTCCGGACAGGGAACCAAGAACACTGAAGCTTTCTTT.

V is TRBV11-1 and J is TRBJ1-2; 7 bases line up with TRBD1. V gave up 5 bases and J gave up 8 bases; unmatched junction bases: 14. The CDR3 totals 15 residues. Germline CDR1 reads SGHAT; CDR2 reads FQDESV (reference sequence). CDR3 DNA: TGTGCCAGCAGCCCGAGCCGACAGGGAGGCGTCGGCTACACCTTC. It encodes CASSPSRQGGVGYTF. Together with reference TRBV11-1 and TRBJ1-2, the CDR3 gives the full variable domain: EAEVAQSPRYKITEKSQAVAFWCDPISGHATLYWYRQILGQGPELLVQFQDESVVDDSQLPKDRFSAERLKGVDSTLKIQPAELGDSAMYLCASSPSRQGGVGYTFGSGTRLTVV.

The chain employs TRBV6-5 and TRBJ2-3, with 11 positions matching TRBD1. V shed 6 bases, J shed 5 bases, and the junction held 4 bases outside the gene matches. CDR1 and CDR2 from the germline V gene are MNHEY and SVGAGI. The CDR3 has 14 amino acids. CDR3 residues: CASRGQGAVDTQYF. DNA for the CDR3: TGTGCCAGCAGAGGACAGGGGGCAGTAGATACGCAGTATTTT.

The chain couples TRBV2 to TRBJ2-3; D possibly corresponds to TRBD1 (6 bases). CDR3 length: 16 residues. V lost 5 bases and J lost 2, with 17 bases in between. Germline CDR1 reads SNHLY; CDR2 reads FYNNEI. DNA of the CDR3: TGTGCCAGCAGTTTCCGGGACACTCGTTTCACAGATACGCAGTATTTT. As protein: CASSFRDTRFTDTQYF.

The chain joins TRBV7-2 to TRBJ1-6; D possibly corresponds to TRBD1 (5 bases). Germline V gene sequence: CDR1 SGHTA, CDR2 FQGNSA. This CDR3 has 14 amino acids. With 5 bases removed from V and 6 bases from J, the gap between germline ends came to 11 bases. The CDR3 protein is CASSPGGSNSPLHF. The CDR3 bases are TGTGCCAGCAGCCCGGGGGGGTCTAATTCACCCCTCCACTTT.

In DNA, the CDR3 is TGTGCCAGCAGCCGGGGACAGATTAACTATGGCTACACCTTC. Its protein is CASSRGQINYGYTF. The V call is TRBV27, the J call TRBJ1-2, with 7 bases fitting TRBD1. Germline V CDR1 and CDR2: MNHEY, SMNVEV (reference sequence). The CDR3 totals 14 residues. V lost 6 bases, J lost 1 base, and 5 bases stayed unmatched.

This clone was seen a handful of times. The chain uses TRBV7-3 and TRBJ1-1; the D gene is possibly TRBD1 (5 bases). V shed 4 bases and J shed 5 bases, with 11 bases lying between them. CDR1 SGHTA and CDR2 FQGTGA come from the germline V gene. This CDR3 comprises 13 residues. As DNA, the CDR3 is TGTGCCAGCAGCTCAGGGTCTCGAACTGAAGCTTTCTTT. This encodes CASSSGSRTEAFF.